Sequencing of this T cell receptor (beta chain) was carried out in a study of T cells after yellow fever vaccination (dated by TCRdb to the late 2010s). About the investigation overall: Libraries from fractions with low cell numbers were prepared with the SMART-Seq v4 Ultra Low Input RNA kit. Bulk TCR alpha and beta repertoires were sequenced longitudinally to track T-cell clones before and after primary and booster YFV17D yellow fever vaccination. Two healthy male donors made up the cohort, one aged 18 to 30 years and the other aged 30 to 40 years. Bulk PBMC replicates and cell subsets were isolated from blood drawn at multiple timepoints before and after both primary and secondary immunization. Results and caveats for the whole study, not just this receptor: A small fraction of clonotypes appeared in both the CD4 and CD8 compartments, likely as a result of convergent recombination. Computational filtering was required because FACS-sorted repertoires could contain abundant contaminating clonotypes from the bulk population. Because the study included only a couple of donors, the extent to which the findings can be generalized is limited. Most clones expanded after primary vaccination were re-detected after the booster (about 95% of CD4 and approximately 85% of CD8), suggesting broad memory maintenance. The secondary T-cell response was found to be weaker but faster than the primary response, with a peak reached on day 5 rather than on day 15.

This clonotype came up many times. Its antigen is still unknown. No clone much larger than this one lies a single base away; base qualities are absent. Spanning cysteine to phenylalanine, the CDR3 consists of 15 amino acids. The entry retains the CDR3 DNA only, 45 bases that are in frame from base 1. CDR1 and CDR2, looked up from the germline V gene, are KGHDR and SFDVKD. V and J are trimmed by 4 bases and 2 bases, and the gene matches miss 5 bases of the junction. The sample's treatment or condition label, in plain terms: live attenuated yellow fever vaccine strain. PBMCs were isolated from peripheral blood using a standard Ficoll-Paque protocol. Dynabeads CD4 and CD8 positive selection kits were used to isolate the CD4 and CD8 T-cell fractions. TriZol was used to extract RNA from bulk PBMCs, CD4 and CD8 fractions, and dextramer-positive and dextramer-negative fractions. TCR cDNA was synthesized by 5'RACE template switching, through which a universal primer site and unique molecular identifiers were introduced. cDNA synthesis was primed from both the TCR alpha and TCR beta constant segments. Library amplification used two PCR steps, and the second PCR step added sample barcodes and sequencing adapters. Sequencing of the libraries was done on either Illumina HiSeq 2500 (2x100 bp) or NovaSeq (2x150 bp). Per the source publication's procedure: MIGEC handled demultiplexing of reads and collapsing into UMI consensus sequences, while MiXCR performed V(D)J alignment. Using edgeR on replicate PBMC samples, clonotypes were called vaccine-responding if FDR was below 0.01 and the log2 fold change was above 5 up to day 15. Each bulk clonotype received a CD4 or CD8 identity based on whether the sequenced CD4 or CD8 repertoire contained that clonotype at higher abundance. The raw public reads went through TCRdb reprocessing: fastp at Q25, MiXCR clone calling, in-frame beta chains kept. Every CDR3 protein is listed once, alongside the most common genes and DNA of its rows. In this record, the V and J calls reflect TCRdb's handling and not the investigators' own analysis. This sample is represented by around 250,000 distinct CDR3 sequences; 6.9% of them were singletons. The ten largest clones represent 0.85% of the sample.

This TCR was sampled from a man aged 30 to 39 who received the YFV17D yellow fever vaccine. Recombination joined TRBV24-1 with TRBJ2-3; TRBD1 matches 7 bases in the middle. This sample comprised CD4+ T cells sorted from PBMCs, obtained 15 days after the yellow fever booster vaccination. DNA sequence: TGTGCCACCAGTGAAGCCGGGACAGACACAGATACGCAGTATTTT. Its protein is CATSEAGTDTDTQYF.